This T cell receptor (beta chain) was found in a study of blood T cell repertoires in COVID-19. At the level of the study: In each case, the material was cDNA or gDNA derived from T cells, B-cell-depleted T cells, or PBMCs.

The sample holds one count of this clone. This CDR3 contains 13 residues. CDR1 and CDR2 (germline): KGHSH, LQKENI. Trimming took 5 bases from V and 1 from J; bases not matched to a gene: 1. Profiling relied on immunoSEQ multiplex PCR, and the TCRdb table lists in-frame clones only, not all of them. The sample carries some 220,000 clones, around 86% recorded once. Sequencing used peripheral blood. This TCR derives from a woman in her 70s with COVID-19, enrolled during active disease. The V and J genes are TRBV18 and TRBJ1-1; 7 nucleotides agree with TRBD1. The CDR3 DNA reads TGTGCCAGCTCAACAGGGGAGAACACTGAAGCTTTCTTT. This translates into CASSTGENTEAFF.